This TCR beta chain was obtained from a study of blood T cell repertoires in COVID-19. Profiling relied on immunoSEQ multiplex PCR, and the TCRdb table lists in-frame clones only, not all of them. The data contain just over 300,000 clones, approximately 83% of them seen just once; the ten biggest clones take up 2.2%. CDR1 is SNHLY and CDR2 is FYNNEI in the germline V gene. Trimming stripped 1 base from V and 5 bases from J, with 6 bases between. The CDR3 consists of 13 residues. The sequenced material came from PBMCs or T cells enriched from blood (not recorded which). The gene calls are TRBV2 and TRBJ1-5; no definite D call. The receptor was derived from a man aged 25 to 40 who had recovered from COVID-19. CDR3 region: CASSEDRDQPQHF. CDR3 DNA: TGTGCCAGCAGTGAAGATCGCGATCAGCCCCAGCATTTT.